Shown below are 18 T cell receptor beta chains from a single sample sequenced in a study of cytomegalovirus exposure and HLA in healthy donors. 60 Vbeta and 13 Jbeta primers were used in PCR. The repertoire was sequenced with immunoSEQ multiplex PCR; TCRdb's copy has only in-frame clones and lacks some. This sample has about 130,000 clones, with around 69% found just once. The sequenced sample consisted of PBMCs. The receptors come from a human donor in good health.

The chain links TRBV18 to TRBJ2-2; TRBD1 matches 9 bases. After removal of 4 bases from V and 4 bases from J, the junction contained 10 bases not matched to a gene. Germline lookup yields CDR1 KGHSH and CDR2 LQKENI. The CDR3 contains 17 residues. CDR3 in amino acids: CASSLRTGAVSTGELFF. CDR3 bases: TGTGCCAGCTCACTTCGGACAGGGGCGGTTAGCACCGGGGAGCTGTTTTTT. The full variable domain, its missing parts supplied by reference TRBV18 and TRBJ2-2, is NAGVMQNPRHLVRRRGQEARLRCSPMKGHSHVYWYRQLPEEGLKFMVYLQKENIIDESGMPKERFSAEFPKEGPSILRIQQVVRGDSAAYFCASSLRTGAVSTGELFFGEGSRLTVL.

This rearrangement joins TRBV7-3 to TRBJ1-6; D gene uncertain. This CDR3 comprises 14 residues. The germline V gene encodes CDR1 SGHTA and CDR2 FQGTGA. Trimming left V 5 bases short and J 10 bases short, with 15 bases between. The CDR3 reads CASSPVGGRSPLHF. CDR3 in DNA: TGTGCCAGCAGCCCTGTTGGAGGGAGGTCACCCCTCCACTTT.

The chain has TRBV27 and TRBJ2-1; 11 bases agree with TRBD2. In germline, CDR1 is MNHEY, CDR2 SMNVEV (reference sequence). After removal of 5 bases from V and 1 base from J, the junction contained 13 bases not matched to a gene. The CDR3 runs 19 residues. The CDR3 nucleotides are TGTGCCAGCAGTCCCAGGTTAGCGGGAGGGCCTGGTTCCTACAATGAGCAGTTCTTC. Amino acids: CASSPRLAGGPGSYNEQFF.

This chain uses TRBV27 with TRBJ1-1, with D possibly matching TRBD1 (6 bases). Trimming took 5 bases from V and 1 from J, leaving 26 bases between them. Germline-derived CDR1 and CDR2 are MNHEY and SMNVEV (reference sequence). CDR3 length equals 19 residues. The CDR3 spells CASSPRTALKRSTNTEAFF. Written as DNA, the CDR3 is TGTGCCAGCAGTCCTAGGACAGCCCTTAAACGATCGACGAACACTGAAGCTTTCTTT.

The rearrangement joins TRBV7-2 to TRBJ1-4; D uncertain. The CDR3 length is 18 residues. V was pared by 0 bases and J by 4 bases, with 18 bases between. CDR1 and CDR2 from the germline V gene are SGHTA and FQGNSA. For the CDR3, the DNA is TGTGCCAGCAGCTTAGCCCTTCTCGGCCCGCCGGGTAATGAAAAACTGTTTTTT. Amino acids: CASSLALLGPPGNEKLFF.

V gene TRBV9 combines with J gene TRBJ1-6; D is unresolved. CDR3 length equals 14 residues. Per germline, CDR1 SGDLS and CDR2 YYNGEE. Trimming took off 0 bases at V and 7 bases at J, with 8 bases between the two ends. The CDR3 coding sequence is TGTGCCAGCAGCGTAGGCGGGGAGAATTCACCCCTCCACTTT. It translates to CASSVGGENSPLHF.

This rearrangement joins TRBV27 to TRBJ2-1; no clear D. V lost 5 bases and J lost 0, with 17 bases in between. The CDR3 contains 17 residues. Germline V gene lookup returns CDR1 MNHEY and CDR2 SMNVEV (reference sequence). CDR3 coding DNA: TGTGCCAGCAGTCCACTGAGCATAGTTAGCTCCTACAATGAGCAGTTCTTC. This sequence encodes CASSPLSIVSSYNEQFF.

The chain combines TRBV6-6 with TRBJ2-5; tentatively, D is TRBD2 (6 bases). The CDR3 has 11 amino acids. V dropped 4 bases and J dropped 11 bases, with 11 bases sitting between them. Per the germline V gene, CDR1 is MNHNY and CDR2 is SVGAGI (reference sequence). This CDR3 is CASSFSREQYF. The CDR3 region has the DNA TGTGCCAGCAGTTTTAGCCGGGAGCAGTACTTC.

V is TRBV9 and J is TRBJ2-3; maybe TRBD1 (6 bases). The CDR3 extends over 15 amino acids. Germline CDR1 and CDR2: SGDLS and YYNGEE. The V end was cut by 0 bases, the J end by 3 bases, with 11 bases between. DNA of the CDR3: TGTGCCAGCAGCGTAGCGGTGGACAGAACAGATACGCAGTATTTT. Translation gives CASSVAVDRTDTQYF.

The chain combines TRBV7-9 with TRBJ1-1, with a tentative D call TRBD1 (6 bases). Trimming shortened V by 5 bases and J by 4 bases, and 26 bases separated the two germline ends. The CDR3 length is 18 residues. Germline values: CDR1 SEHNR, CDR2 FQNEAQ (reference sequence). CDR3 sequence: CASSRGGGVPPRGTEAFF. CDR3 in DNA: TGTGCCAGCAGCAGGGGGGGCGGGGTCCCTCCGAGGGGCACTGAAGCTTTCTTT.

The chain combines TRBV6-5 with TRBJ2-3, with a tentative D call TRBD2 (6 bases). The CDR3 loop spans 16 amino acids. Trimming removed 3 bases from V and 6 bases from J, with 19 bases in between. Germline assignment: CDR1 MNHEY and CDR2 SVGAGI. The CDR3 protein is CASSYYAAGGQDTQYF. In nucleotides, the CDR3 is TGTGCCAGCAGTTATTACGCAGCGGGTGGCCAGGATACGCAGTATTTT.

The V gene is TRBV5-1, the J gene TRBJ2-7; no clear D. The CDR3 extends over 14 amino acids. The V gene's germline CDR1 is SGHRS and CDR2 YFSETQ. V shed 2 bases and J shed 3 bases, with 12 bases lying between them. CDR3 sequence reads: CASSFLRGSYEQYF. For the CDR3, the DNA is TGCGCCAGCAGCTTTCTCCGTGGTAGCTACGAGCAGTACTTC.

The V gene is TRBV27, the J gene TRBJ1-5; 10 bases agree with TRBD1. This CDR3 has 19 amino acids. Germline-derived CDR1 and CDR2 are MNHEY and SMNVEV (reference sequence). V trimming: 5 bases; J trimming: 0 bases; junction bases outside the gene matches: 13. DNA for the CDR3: TGTGCCAGCAGTGCCCGTATAGGGACAGGGGTCTATAGCAATCAGCCCCAGCATTTT. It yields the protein CASSARIGTGVYSNQPQHF.

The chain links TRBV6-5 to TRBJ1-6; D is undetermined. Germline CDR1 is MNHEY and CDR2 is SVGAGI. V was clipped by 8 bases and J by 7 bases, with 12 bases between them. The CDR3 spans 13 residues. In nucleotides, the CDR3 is TGTGCCAGCCGGAGAACCCTAAATTCACCCCTCCACTTT. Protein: CASRRTLNSPLHF.

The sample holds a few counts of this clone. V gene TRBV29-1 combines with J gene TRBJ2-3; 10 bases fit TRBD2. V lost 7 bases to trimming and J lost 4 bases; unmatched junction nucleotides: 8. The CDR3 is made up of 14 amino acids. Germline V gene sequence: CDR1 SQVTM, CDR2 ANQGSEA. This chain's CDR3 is CSASSGRGPDTQYF. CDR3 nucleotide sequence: TGCAGCGCGTCCAGCGGGAGGGGGCCAGATACGCAGTATTTT.

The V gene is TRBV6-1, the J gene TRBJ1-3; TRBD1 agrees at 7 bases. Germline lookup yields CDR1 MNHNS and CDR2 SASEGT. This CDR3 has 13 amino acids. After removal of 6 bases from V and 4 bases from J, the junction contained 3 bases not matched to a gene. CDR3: CASRDRAGNTIYF. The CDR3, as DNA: TGTGCCAGCAGAGACAGGGCAGGAAACACCATATATTTT.

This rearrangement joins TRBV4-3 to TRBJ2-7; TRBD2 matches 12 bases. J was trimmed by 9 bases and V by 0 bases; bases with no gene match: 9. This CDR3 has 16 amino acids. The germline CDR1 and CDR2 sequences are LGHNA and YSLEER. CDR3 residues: CASSQEATSGGFGQYF. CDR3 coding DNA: TGCGCCAGCAGCCAAGAGGCTACTAGCGGGGGGTTCGGGCAGTACTTC.

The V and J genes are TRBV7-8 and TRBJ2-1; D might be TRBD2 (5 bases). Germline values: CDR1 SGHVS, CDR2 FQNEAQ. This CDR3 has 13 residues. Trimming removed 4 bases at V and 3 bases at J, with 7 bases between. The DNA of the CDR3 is TGTGCCAGCAGCTGGACTGGCTACAATGAGCAGTTCTTC. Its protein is CASSWTGYNEQFF.